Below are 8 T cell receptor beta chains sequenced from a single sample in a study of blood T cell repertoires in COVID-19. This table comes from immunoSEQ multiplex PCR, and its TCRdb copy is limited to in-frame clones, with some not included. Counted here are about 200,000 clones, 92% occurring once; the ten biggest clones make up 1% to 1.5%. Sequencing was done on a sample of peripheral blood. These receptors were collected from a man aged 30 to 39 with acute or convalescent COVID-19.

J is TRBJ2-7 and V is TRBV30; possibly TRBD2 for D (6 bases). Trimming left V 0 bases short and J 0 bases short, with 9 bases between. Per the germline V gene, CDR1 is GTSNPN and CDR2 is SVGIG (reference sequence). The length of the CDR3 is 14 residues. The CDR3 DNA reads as TGTGCCTGGAGTGTTCTGGAGGGCTCCTACGAGCAGTACTTC. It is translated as CAWSVLEGSYEQYF.

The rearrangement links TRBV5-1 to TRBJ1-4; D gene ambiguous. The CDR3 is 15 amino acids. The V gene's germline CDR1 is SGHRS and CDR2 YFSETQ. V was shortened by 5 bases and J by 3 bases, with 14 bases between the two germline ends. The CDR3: CASREAGIANEKLFF. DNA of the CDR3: TGCGCCAGCAGGGAGGCAGGCATTGCTAATGAAAAACTGTTTTTT.

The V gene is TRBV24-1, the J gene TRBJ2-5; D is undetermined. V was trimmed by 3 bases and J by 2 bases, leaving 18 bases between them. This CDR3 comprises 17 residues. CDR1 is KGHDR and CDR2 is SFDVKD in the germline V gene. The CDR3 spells CATSDLMVEADQETQYF. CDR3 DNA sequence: TGTGCCACCAGTGATCTGATGGTCGAGGCGGATCAAGAGACCCAGTACTTC.

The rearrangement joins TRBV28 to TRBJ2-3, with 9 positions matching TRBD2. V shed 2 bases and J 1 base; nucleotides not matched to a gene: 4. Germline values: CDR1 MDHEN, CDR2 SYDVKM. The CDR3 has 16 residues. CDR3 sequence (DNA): TGTGCCAGCAGTTTAATAGCGGGGGACCGCACAGATACGCAGTATTTT. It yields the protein CASSLIAGDRTDTQYF.

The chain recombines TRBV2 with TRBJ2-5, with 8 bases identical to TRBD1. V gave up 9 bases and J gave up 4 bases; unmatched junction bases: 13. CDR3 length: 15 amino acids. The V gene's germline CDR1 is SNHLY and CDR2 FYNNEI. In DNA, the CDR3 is TGTGCCAGTTCCGCTCTCGACAGGGGTACAGAGACCCAGTACTTC. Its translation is CASSALDRGTETQYF.

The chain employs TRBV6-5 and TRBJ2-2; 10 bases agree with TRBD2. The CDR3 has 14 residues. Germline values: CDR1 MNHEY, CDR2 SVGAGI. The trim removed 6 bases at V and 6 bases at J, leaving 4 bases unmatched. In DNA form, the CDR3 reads TGTGCCAGCAGCCTGGGGACTAGCGCCGGGGAGCTGTTTTTT. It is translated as CASSLGTSAGELFF.

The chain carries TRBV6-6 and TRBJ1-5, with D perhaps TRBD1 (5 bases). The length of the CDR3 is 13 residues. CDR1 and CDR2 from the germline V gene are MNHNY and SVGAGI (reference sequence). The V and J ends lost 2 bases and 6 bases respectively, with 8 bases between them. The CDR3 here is CASSYTGSQPQHF. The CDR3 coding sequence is TGTGCCAGCAGTTACACAGGTAGTCAGCCCCAGCATTTT.

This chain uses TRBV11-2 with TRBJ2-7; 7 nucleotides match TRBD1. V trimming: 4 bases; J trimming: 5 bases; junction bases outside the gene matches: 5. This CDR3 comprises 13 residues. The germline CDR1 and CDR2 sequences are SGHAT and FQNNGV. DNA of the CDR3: TGTGCCAGCAGCTCACAGGGGTGGCACGAGCAGTACTTC. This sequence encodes CASSSQGWHEQYF.